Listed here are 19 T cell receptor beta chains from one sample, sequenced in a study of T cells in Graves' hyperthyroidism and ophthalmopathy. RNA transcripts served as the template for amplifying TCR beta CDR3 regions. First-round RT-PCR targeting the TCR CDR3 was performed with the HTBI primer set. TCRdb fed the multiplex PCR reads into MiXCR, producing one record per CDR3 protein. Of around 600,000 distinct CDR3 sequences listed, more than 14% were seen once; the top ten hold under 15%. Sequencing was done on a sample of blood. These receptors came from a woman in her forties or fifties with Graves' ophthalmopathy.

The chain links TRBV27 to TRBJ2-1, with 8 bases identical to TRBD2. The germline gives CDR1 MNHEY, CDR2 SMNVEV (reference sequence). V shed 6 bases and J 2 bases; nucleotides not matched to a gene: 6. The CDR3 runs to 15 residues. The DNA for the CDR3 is TGTGCCAGCAGAGCACTAGCGGAGGCCTACAATGAGCAGTTCTTC. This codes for CASRALAEAYNEQFF.

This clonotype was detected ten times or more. CDR3 nucleotides: TGTGCCAGCAGCACACCGTGGGGCGGGAGTTCCAGTGAGCAGTTCTTC. It codes for CASSTPWGGSSSEQFF. V and J are TRBV11-1 and TRBJ2-1, with 7 bases aligning to TRBD2. In germline, CDR1 is SGHAT, CDR2 FQDESV (reference sequence). With V trimmed by 5 bases and J by 9 bases, 16 bases remained unmatched. The CDR3 contains 16 residues.

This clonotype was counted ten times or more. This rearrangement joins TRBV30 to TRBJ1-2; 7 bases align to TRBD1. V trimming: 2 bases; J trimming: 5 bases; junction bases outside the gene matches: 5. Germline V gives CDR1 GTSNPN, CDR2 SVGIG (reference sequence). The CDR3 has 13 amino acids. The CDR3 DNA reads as TGTGCCTGGAGTTTACAACAGGGGTATGGCTACACCTTC. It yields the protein CAWSLQQGYGYTF. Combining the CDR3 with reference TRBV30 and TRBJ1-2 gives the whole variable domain SQTIHQWPATLVQPVGSPLSLECTVEGTSNPNLYWYRQAAGRGLQLLFYSVGIGQISSEVPQNLSASRPQDRQFILSSKKLLLSDSGFYLCAWSLQQGYGYTFGSGTRLTVV.

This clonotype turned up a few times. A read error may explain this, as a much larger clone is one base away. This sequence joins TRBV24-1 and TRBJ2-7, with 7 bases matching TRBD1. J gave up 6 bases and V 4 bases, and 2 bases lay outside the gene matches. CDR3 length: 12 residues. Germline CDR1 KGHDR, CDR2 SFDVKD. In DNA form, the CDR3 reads TGTGCCACCAGTGAGGCAGGGGGCGAGCAGTACTTC. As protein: CATSEAGGEQYF.

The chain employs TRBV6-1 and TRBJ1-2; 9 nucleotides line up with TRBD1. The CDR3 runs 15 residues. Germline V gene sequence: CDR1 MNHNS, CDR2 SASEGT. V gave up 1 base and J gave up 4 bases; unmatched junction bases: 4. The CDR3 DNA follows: TGTGCCAGCAGTGAAGAGACAGGGGGACCCTATGGCTACACCTTC. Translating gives CASSEETGGPYGYTF.

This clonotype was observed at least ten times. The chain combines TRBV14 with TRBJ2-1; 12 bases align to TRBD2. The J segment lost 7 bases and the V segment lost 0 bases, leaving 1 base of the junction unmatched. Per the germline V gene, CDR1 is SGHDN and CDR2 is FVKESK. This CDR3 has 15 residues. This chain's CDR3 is CASSQDGLAGNEQFF. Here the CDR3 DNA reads TGTGCCAGCAGCCAAGATGGACTAGCGGGAAATGAGCAGTTCTTC.

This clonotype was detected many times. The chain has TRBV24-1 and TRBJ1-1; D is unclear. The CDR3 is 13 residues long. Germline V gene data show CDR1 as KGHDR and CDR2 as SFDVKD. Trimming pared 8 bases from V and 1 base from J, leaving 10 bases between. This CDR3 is CATMGRKNTEAFF. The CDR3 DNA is TGTGCCACCATGGGGAGAAAGAACACTGAAGCTTTCTTT.

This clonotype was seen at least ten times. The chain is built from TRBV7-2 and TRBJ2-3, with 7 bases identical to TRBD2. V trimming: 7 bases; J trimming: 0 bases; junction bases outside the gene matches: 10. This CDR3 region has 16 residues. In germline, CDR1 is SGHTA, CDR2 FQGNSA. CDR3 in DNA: TGTGCCAGCACCCCTTTCCTAGCGGTTAGCACAGATACGCAGTATTTT. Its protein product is CASTPFLAVSTDTQYF.

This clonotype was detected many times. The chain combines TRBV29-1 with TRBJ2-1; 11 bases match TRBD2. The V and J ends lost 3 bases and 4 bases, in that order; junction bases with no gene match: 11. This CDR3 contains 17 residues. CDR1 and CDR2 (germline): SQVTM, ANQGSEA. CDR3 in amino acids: CSVEGLAGGRHYNEQFF. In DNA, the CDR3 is TGCAGCGTTGAGGGTCTAGCGGGAGGAAGGCATTACAATGAGCAGTTCTTC.

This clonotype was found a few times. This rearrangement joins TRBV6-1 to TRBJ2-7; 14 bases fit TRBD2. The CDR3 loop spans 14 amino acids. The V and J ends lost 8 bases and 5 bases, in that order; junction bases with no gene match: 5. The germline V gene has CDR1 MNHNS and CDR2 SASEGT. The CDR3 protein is CASSGTSGRNEQYF. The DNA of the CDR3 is TGTGCCAGCTCCGGGACTAGCGGGAGAAACGAGCAGTACTTC.

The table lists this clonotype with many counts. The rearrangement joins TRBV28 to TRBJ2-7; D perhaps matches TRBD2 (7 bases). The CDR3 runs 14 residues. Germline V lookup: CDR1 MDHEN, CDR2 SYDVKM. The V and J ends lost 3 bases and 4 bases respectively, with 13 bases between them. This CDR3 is CASSFRGAGYEQYF. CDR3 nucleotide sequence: TGTGCCAGCAGTTTCCGGGGGGCTGGGTACGAGCAGTACTTC.

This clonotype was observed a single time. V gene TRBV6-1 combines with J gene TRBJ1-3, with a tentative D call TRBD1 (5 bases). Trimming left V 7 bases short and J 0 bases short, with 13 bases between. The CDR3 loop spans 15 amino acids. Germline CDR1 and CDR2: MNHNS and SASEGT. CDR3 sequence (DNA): TGTGCCAGCACTGGACAAGGGACCTCTGGAAACACCATATATTTT. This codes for CASTGQGTSGNTIYF.

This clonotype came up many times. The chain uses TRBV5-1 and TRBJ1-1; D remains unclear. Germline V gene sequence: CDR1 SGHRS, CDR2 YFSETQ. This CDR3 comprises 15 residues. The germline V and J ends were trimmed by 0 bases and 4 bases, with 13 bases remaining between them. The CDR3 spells CASSLGAGYLTEAFF. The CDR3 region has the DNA TGCGCCAGCAGCTTGGGTGCGGGCTATCTCACTGAAGCTTTCTTT.

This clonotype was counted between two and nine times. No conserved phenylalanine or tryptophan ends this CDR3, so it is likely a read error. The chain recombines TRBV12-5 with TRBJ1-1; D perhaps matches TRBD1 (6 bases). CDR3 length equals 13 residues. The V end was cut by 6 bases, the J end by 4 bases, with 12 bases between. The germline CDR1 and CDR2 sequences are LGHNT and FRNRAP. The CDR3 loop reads CASGLSGATEAFL. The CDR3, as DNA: TGTGCTAGTGGCCTTTCAGGGGCCACTGAAGCTTTCCTT.

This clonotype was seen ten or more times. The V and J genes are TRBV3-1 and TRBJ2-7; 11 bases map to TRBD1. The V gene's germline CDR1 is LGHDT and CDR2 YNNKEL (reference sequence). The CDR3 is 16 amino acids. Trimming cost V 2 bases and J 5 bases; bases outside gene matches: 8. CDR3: CASSQHPPGQGDEQYF. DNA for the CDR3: TGTGCCAGCAGCCAACACCCCCCGGGACAGGGGGACGAGCAGTACTTC.

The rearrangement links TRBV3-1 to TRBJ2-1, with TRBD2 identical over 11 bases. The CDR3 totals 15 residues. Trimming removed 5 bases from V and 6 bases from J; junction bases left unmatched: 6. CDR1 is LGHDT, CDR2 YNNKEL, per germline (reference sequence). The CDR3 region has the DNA TGTGCCAGCAGCAAAGGGACTAGCGGTACCAATGAGCAGTTCTTC. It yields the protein CASSKGTSGTNEQFF.

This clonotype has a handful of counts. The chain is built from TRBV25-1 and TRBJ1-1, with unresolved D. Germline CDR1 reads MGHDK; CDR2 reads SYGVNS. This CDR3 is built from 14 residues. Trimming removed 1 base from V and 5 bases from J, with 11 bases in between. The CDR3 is CASSELAGMTEAFF. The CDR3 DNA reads TGTGCCAGCAGTGAATTGGCGGGGATGACTGAAGCTTTCTTT.

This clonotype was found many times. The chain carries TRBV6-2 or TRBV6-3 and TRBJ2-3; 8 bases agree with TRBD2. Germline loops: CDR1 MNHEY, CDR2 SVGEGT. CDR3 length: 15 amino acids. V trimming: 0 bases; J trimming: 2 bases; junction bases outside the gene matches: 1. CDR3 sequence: CASSYSAGDTDTQYF. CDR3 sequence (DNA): TGTGCCAGCAGTTACTCAGCGGGAGACACAGATACGCAGTATTTT.

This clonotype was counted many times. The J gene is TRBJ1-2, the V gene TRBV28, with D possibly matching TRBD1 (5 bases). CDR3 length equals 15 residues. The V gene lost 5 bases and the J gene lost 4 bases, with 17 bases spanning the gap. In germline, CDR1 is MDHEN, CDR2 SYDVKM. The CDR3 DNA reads TGTGCCAGCAGTCCGGCAGGGAAGTCCCTCTATGGCTACACCTTC. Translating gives CASSPAGKSLYGYTF.